This is a list of T cell receptor beta chains from one sample in a study of early T cells in non-severe SARS-CoV-2 infection. TCRdb processed the 5' RACE reads anew with MiXCR; each CDR3 protein has one entry. The sample holds some 80,000 distinct CDR3 sequences; approximately 5% are singletons and the top ten take around 7.5%. The material was whole blood, obtained at baseline. Source of these receptors: an adult who was a healthcare worker with PCR-confirmed SARS-CoV-2 infection or an uninfected control (not recorded which). CDR3s include the opening cysteine and the closing phenylalanine or tryptophan. Fields, in order: CDR3 protein, J gene, V gene.

CSAPAGVRTGELFF	TRBJ2-2	TRBV20-1
CATGIAAHGEQFF	TRBJ2-1	TRBV24-1
CASKGGRLYEQYF	TRBJ2-7	TRBV12-3/TRBV12-4
CASVAGGLHEQYF	TRBJ2-7	TRBV7-9
CATSRVRGHEQFF	TRBJ2-1	TRBV15
CASRRTGDLNTEAFF	TRBJ1-1	TRBV6-2/TRBV6-3
CASRRASGPNTGELFF	TRBJ2-2	TRBV7-2
CASSREGAYNEQFF	TRBJ2-1	TRBV5-1
CASSPGQVLNSPLHF	TRBJ1-6	TRBV2
CASRGQDNQPQHF	TRBJ1-5	TRBV10-2
CASSLGQGAHGYTF	TRBJ1-2	TRBV5-1
CASSLDLLAGLYNEQFF	TRBJ2-1	TRBV5-1
CASTYGALAFF	TRBJ1-1	TRBV6-5
CASTIYRDQPHEQFF	TRBJ2-1	TRBV12-3/TRBV12-4
CSASDRDRGLGDTQYF	TRBJ2-3	TRBV20-1
CASSTILAGAMETQYF	TRBJ2-5	TRBV27
CASSVDGRRSEQFF	TRBJ2-1	TRBV5-1
CASSTRQGYEQYF	TRBJ2-7	TRBV7-3
CASSLDWAGGEKLFF	TRBJ1-4	TRBV7-9
CASSPTWPGETDTQYF	TRBJ2-3	TRBV7-6
CASSERRNTGELFF	TRBJ2-2	TRBV6-1
CASSPGTPNYGYTF	TRBJ1-2	TRBV18
CSATSDSYEQYF	TRBJ2-7	TRBV20-1
CASSSGQDEQFF	TRBJ2-1	TRBV7-9
CSASPGQGAHDTQYF	TRBJ2-3	TRBV20-1
CASIPRLAGGNTYNEQFF	TRBJ2-1	TRBV12-3/TRBV12-4
CASSPGTSADTQYF	TRBJ2-3	TRBV12-3/TRBV12-4
CASSSFRAGELFF	TRBJ2-2	TRBV5-5
CASSPRSDQPQHF	TRBJ1-5	TRBV4-2
CASSSAWRTSGRMAGELFF	TRBJ2-2	TRBV6-6
CASSPPQFGRLKTDTQYF	TRBJ2-3	TRBV18
CVTSRAPGEDTQYF	TRBJ2-3	TRBV20-1
CAISELEAEAFF	TRBJ1-1	TRBV10-3
CASSSEALGNEQFF	TRBJ2-1	TRBV12-3/TRBV12-4
CSAPNLSSGTKNIQYF	TRBJ2-4	TRBV20-1
CASRQNRDRGSGKAETQYF	TRBJ2-5	TRBV5-1
CASSLFGEMEQFF	TRBJ2-1	TRBV27
CASSLRGGSHTYEQYF	TRBJ2-7	TRBV5-5
CASSSPTSGRGTGELFF	TRBJ2-2	TRBV5-4
CASSLTSGVLNEQFF	TRBJ2-1	TRBV7-2
CASRFGGQYNEQFF	TRBJ2-1	TRBV27
CSANFPGLPHEQYF	TRBJ2-7	TRBV20-1
CACSLWASHVYERYF	TRBJ2-7	TRBV7-3
CASSPFSTVGSYNEQFF	TRBJ2-1	TRBV18